This T cell receptor (beta chain) was documented in a study of OX40 agonist ivuxolimab in advanced cancers. For the study in its entirety: Ivuxolimab, which targeted the costimulatory receptor OX40 (CD134), was an agonistic, fully human IgG2 monoclonal antibody. Intravenous ivuxolimab was administered to patients every 2 weeks at six dose levels: 0.01, 0.1, 0.3, 1.5, 3 and 10 mg/kg. Of the roughly 54 patients in dose escalation, about 20 had hepatocellular carcinoma, around 15 had melanoma, 9 had renal cell carcinoma and 9 had head and neck cancer. In the dose-escalation cohort, 82.7% of patients were male, and the mean age was roughly 60 years, with a range of about 20 to 79. Prior anti-PD-1, anti-PD-L1 or anti-CTLA-4 therapy was permitted, and checkpoint inhibitors had been received by about 37% of dose-escalation patients. Partial responses occurred in three dose-escalation patients: two with cutaneous melanoma and one with hepatocellular carcinoma. Peripheral TCRbeta sequencing was intended to test whether TCR sequence diversity was altered and clonal T-cell expansion was caused by ivuxolimab. The paper covers the monotherapy dose-escalation part of the phase I ivuxolimab trial, which included N ≈ 57 patients. Overall study results and their limits: After ivuxolimab, CD8+ T cells had more expanded clones than CD4+ T cells on average. Low levels of normalized T-cell clonal expansion were also shown by some nonresponding patients. At doses of 0.1 to 3.0 mg/kg, clonal expansion of both CD4+ and CD8+ T cells in blood was seen between baseline and week 6. In partial responders in the 0.1-3.0 mg/kg groups, normalized peripheral clonal expansion was found to be among the lowest, especially among CD8+ T cells. The antigen specificity of the clonally expanded peripheral T cells was not determined.

For sequencing of the TCRbeta CDR3 region, genomic DNA was extracted from the sorted cells. The immunoSEQ Assay was used for sequencing of TCRbeta CDR3 regions. This immuneACCESS table, as held by TCRdb, lists in-frame sequences with V and J called but not all clones. Of the missing ones, under half trace to an unresolved V gene in checked studies; the others have no known cause. For this sample there are tens of thousands of clones; 92% appear just once. Jointly, the top ten make up 0.95% to 1.3% of the sample. The trial excluded patients who had a history of autoimmune disease or were on systemic immunosuppression. Peripheral blood for TCR sequencing was collected from all dose cohorts at baseline, on cycle 4 day 1, and on cycle 7 day 1. Samples were obtained from an open-label, multicenter, first-in-human phase I dose-escalation trial of ivuxolimab. Adults with locally advanced or metastatic melanoma, renal cell, hepatocellular, or head and neck squamous cell carcinoma were enrolled in the trial. Before TCR sequencing, CD4+ and CD8+ T cells were separately sorted from peripheral blood.

Concerning this clone: Which antigen it targets is not known. No base quality values were provided; no much bigger clone lies one nucleotide off.

The sequence came from an adult with an advanced solid tumor such as melanoma, head and neck, liver or kidney cancer. This material consisted of CD4+ or CD8+ T cells sorted from blood, taken in a trial of the OX40 agonist ivuxolimab.

Read as DNA, the sequence is TGTGCCAGCTCACCACGAAACCCTTCATATGAGCAGTTCTTC. It translates as CASSPRNPSYEQFF. The rearranged segments are TRBV18 and TRBJ2-1; no D gene call is confident. The CDR3 measures 14 amino acids from cysteine to phenylalanine. Only CDR3 DNA remains: 42 bases, in frame from the first base. CDR1 and CDR2 are drawn from the germline V gene: KGHSH, LQKENI. Trimming takes 1 base from V and 8 bases from J, and the germline ends sit 12 bases apart.